This entry lists 10 T cell receptor beta chains sequenced from one sample in a study of T cells in Graves' hyperthyroidism and ophthalmopathy. Researchers amplified the TCR beta CDR3 regions from RNA transcripts. TCR CDR3 regions were first amplified by RT-PCR with HTBI primers. TCRdb re-analysed the multiplex PCR reads in MiXCR, keeping a single row per CDR3 protein. The profile shows more than 350,000 distinct CDR3 sequences, just under 15% of them singletons. The sample taken for sequencing was blood. The receptor source for this set is a woman aged 25 to 39 with Graves' hyperthyroidism.

This clonotype was seen many times. V usage is TRBV28 and J usage is TRBJ2-1; 7 bases agree with TRBD1. J gave up 0 bases and V 11 bases, and 4 bases lay outside the gene matches. The V gene's germline CDR1 is MDHEN and CDR2 SYDVKM. The CDR3 is 13 residues long. CDR3 region: CAGGQSSYNEQFF. The DNA of the CDR3 is TGTGCCGGGGGACAGAGCTCCTACAATGAGCAGTTCTTC.

V is TRBV7-9 and J is TRBJ1-5; D gene unclear. Germline V lookup: CDR1 SEHNR, CDR2 FQNEAQ (reference sequence). CDR3 length: 14 amino acids. Between the trimmed V and J ends, which lost 2 bases and 7 bases, there was a span of 12 bases. The CDR3 spells CASSLSSEFQPQHF. CDR3 nucleotide sequence: TGTGCCAGCAGCTTATCGTCAGAATTCCAGCCCCAGCATTTT.

This clonotype appeared many times. The chain is built from TRBV10-2 and TRBJ2-7; tentatively, D is TRBD1 (6 bases). The CDR3 extends over 11 amino acids. V lost 6 bases and J lost 4, with 7 bases in between. Per germline, CDR1 WSHSY and CDR2 SAAADI. The CDR3 coding sequence is TGCGCCAGCAGACAGGGATACGAGCAGTACTTC. Residues: CASRQGYEQYF.

This clonotype was counted only a few times. The rearrangement uses TRBV29-1 and TRBJ2-5, with unresolved D. From germline, CDR1 is SQVTM and CDR2 ANQGSEA. Between the trimmed V and J ends, which lost 6 bases and 5 bases, there was a span of 19 bases. CDR3 length: 14 amino acids. The CDR3 region is CSVQGRAGGETQYF. DNA of the CDR3: TGCAGCGTACAAGGCCGGGCTGGTGGGGAGACCCAGTACTTC.

This clonotype was seen a handful of times. The chain carries TRBV4-1 and TRBJ2-7; 10 nucleotides line up with TRBD2. This CDR3 has 16 residues. Germline V gene lookup returns CDR1 MGHRA and CDR2 YSYEKL. The J segment lost 4 bases and the V segment lost 2 bases, leaving 8 bases of the junction unmatched. CDR3 amino acids: CASSQLALAGAYEQYF. The CDR3 coding sequence is TGCGCCAGCAGCCAACTGGCCCTAGCGGGAGCTTACGAGCAGTACTTC.

At least ten counts were recorded for this clonotype. The CDR3 region is CATSRPGTGGNSPLHF. The CDR3 DNA reads TGTGCCACCAGCAGACCCGGGACAGGGGGAAATTCACCCCTCCACTTT. This sequence joins TRBV15 and TRBJ1-6, with 11 bases lining up with TRBD1. The CDR3 is 16 amino acids. Germline lookup yields CDR1 LNHNV and CDR2 YYDKDF (reference sequence). After removal of 2 bases from V and 7 bases from J, the junction contained 4 bases not matched to a gene.

This rearrangement joins TRBV5-1 to TRBJ2-7; 8 bases align to TRBD1. V lost 1 base to trimming and J lost 2 bases; unmatched junction nucleotides: 14. CDR1 is SGHRS and CDR2 is YFSETQ in the germline V gene. CDR3 size: 18 residues. CDR3 coding DNA: TGCGCCAGCAGCTTGTTTTCTTTTCGCGGGACAGGCACCTACGAGCAGTACTTC. Amino acids: CASSLFSFRGTGTYEQYF.

The chain is built from TRBV4-1 and TRBJ2-1; D gene unclear. From germline, CDR1 is MGHRA and CDR2 YSYEKL. CDR3 length: 16 amino acids. V dropped 4 bases and J dropped 3 bases, with 16 bases sitting between them. The CDR3 reads CASSLRYPVYYNEQFF. The CDR3 region has the DNA TGCGCCAGCAGCCTAAGATATCCAGTTTACTACAATGAGCAGTTCTTC.

The genes are TRBV27 and TRBJ2-7; TRBD2 matches at 11 bases. J was trimmed by 3 bases and V by 5 bases; bases with no gene match: 3. The V gene's germline CDR1 is MNHEY and CDR2 SMNVEV (reference sequence). The CDR3 extends over 14 amino acids. CDR3 nucleotide sequence: TGTGCCAGCAGTCGGGGGACTAGCGGCTACGAGCAGTACTTC. Its protein product is CASSRGTSGYEQYF.

This clonotype occurred many times. This chain links TRBV9 with TRBJ2-7, with D unclear. Trimming cost V 4 bases and J 4 bases, with 15 bases left between them. The CDR3 runs 14 residues. Germline CDR1 is SGDLS and CDR2 is YYNGEE. CDR3 sequence: CASSPTPHKYEQYF. In nucleotides, the CDR3 is TGTGCCAGCAGCCCCACACCCCACAAATACGAGCAGTACTTC.